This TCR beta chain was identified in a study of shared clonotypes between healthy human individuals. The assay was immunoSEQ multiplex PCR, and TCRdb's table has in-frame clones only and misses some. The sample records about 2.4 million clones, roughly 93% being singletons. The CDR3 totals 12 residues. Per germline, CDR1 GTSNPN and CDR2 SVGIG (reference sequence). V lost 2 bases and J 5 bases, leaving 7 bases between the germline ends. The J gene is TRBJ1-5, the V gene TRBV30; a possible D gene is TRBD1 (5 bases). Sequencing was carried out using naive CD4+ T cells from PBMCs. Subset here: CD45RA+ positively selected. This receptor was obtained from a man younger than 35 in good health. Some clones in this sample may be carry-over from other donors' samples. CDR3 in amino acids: CAWSTGHQPQHF. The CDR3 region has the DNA TGTGCCTGGAGTACAGGCCATCAGCCCCAGCATTTT.